The 17 T cell receptor beta chains presented below share a single source sample, sequenced in a study of T cells expressing NK-cell markers. Reanalyzing the 5' RACE reads, TCRdb keeps one entry per CDR3 protein, without DNA. The table lists fewer than 550,000 distinct CDR3 sequences. The sequencing input was blood T cells: a sorted CD56 or NKG2C T cell subset, CD4+ or CD8+ T cells, or bulk PBMC T cells (not recorded which). These receptors originate from a woman aged 45-60 years in good health.

The CDR3 loop reads CASSQSGTFDEKLFF. The chain uses TRBV6-2 or TRBV6-3 and TRBJ1-4; TCRdb indicates TRBD1, and absent DNA this call remains unverified. Germline V CDR1 and CDR2: MNHEY, SVGEGT. The CDR3 consists of 15 residues.

This sequence joins TRBV11-3 and TRBJ2-1. CDR1 is SGHNT, CDR2 YENEEA, per germline. The CDR3 consists of 13 residues. The CDR3 protein is CASTGRTNNEQFF.

This chain links TRBV9 with TRBJ1-5. This CDR3 contains 13 residues. Looked up from germline, CDR1 is SGDLS and CDR2 is YYNGEE. This chain's CDR3 is CASSDGRSQPQHF.

The V and J genes are TRBV6-5 and TRBJ2-7; TCRdb selects TRBD2, and the lack of DNA leaves this call unchecked. Per the germline V gene, CDR1 is MNHEY and CDR2 is SVGAGI. The CDR3 is made up of 16 amino acids. The CDR3 protein is CASSYAGTSEAYEQYF.

The chain couples TRBV14 to TRBJ1-2. This CDR3 has 13 residues. Germline loops: CDR1 SGHDN, CDR2 FVKESK. CDR3 in amino acids: CASSQGGLYGYTF.

J is TRBJ2-1 and V is TRBV5-1; TCRdb's assignment of TRBD2 cannot be checked, as there is no DNA. The CDR3 is 14 residues long. Germline V gene lookup returns CDR1 SGHRS and CDR2 YFSETQ. CDR3: CASSLGVVGNEQFF.

The chain recombines TRBV7-8 with TRBJ2-2; there is no DNA to check the TCRdb D call of TRBD2. This CDR3 is built from 18 residues. Germline V gene sequence: CDR1 SGHVS, CDR2 FQNEAQ. CDR3 amino acids: CASSFLASGISVAGELFF.

The CDR3 sequence is CASSGQNNSPLHF. This chain connects TRBV5-1 to TRBJ1-6; TCRdb's D gene call, TRBD1, goes unchecked for lack of DNA. The CDR3 sequence is 13 residues long. Germline V gene data show CDR1 as SGHRS and CDR2 as YFSETQ.

The chain recombines TRBV15 with TRBJ2-1; TCRdb selects TRBD2, and the lack of DNA leaves this call unchecked. The CDR3 length is 15 residues. Germline-derived CDR1 and CDR2 are LNHNV and YYDKDF (reference sequence). CDR3 loop: CATSRDFVGGNEQFF.

V gene TRBV7-9 combines with J gene TRBJ1-2; the TRBD1 assignment by TCRdb is unverifiable without DNA. Germline CDR1 is SEHNR and CDR2 is FQNEAQ (reference sequence). The CDR3 covers 15 residues. The CDR3 region is CASSGTGSTNYGYTF.

This chain connects TRBV12-3 or TRBV12-4 to TRBJ2-4. The CDR3 runs to 12 residues. The CDR3 region is CASSRDGNIQYF.

The chain recombines TRBV12-3 or TRBV12-4 with TRBJ2-7. The CDR3 covers 13 residues. CDR3 residues: CASSFWKTYEQYF.

J is TRBJ2-3 and V is TRBV7-2. This CDR3 contains 12 residues. The germline gives CDR1 SGHTA, CDR2 FQGNSA. Here the CDR3 reads CASSRERNTQYF.

V is TRBV12-3 or TRBV12-4 and J is TRBJ2-7; TCRdb outputs TRBD1, but without DNA this stays unchecked. The CDR3 is 15 amino acids. CDR3: CASSVTWGGDYEQYF.

CDR3 region: CASSQGGAAFF. The genes are TRBV4-2 and TRBJ1-1. Germline V CDR1 and CDR2: LGHNA, YNFKEQ. The CDR3 loop spans 11 amino acids.

This chain uses TRBV4-1 with TRBJ2-5. CDR3 length equals 16 residues. Germline V lookup: CDR1 MGHRA, CDR2 YSYEKL. CDR3 residues: CASSLGTDRYQETQYF.

The genes are TRBV7-9 and TRBJ2-1; the TCRdb call, TRBD2, lacks DNA for checking. The CDR3 has 16 residues. Germline CDR1 reads SEHNR; CDR2 reads FQNEAQ (reference sequence). The CDR3 reads CASSSLTSGRENEQFF.